Below are 13 T cell receptor beta chains sequenced from a single sample in a study of T cell responses to AZD1222 COVID-19 vaccine. Profiling relied on immunoSEQ multiplex PCR, and the TCRdb table lists in-frame clones only, not all of them. Of 150,000 to 200,000 clones listed, roughly nine tenths were seen once; the top ten hold approximately 3%. The starting material was peripheral blood, obtained on day 0 of AZD1222 vaccination. Every receptor here comes from an adult in good health.

The chain is built from TRBV3-1 (or the pseudogene TRBV3-2) and TRBJ1-5; D not certain. The CDR3 has 13 amino acids. Trimming cost V 0 bases and J 5 bases, with 5 bases left between them. CDR1 LGHDT and CDR2 YNNKEL come from the germline V gene (reference sequence). DNA for the CDR3: TGTGCCAGCAGCCAAGACAGTTATCAGCCCCAGCATTTT. It translates to CASSQDSYQPQHF.

The rearrangement links TRBV9 to TRBJ2-7, with D maybe TRBD1 (6 bases). Germline V gene sequence: CDR1 SGDLS, CDR2 YYNGEE. Between the trimmed V and J ends, which lost 7 bases and 7 bases, there was a span of 18 bases. CDR3 length: 13 residues. CDR3 bases: TGTGCCAGCGCCCGACAGGCCTTCGAGGAGCAGTACTTC. Translation: CASARQAFEEQYF.

The chain joins TRBV6-5 to TRBJ2-7, with 7 bases aligning to TRBD1. J gave up 12 bases and V 0 bases, and 5 bases lay outside the gene matches. This CDR3 comprises 12 residues. The germline V gene has CDR1 MNHEY and CDR2 SVGAGI. The CDR3 loop reads CASSYSTGAWYF. The CDR3, as DNA: TGTGCCAGCAGTTACTCTACAGGGGCTTGGTACTTC.

There are many counts of this clone. The same CDR3 also results from other DNA sequences found in this sample. CDR3 nucleotide sequence: TGTGCCAGCAGCCAAGGTCAGGGAAACTATGGCTACACCTTC. It encodes CASSQGQGNYGYTF. V is TRBV3-1 (or the pseudogene TRBV3-2) and J is TRBJ1-2; D is perhaps TRBD1 (5 bases). Germline CDR1 is LGHDT and CDR2 is YNNKEL (reference sequence). The CDR3 has 14 residues. The ends were cut back, 1 base at V and 2 bases at J, with 8 bases in the middle.

This clone was seen once. The rearrangement uses TRBV7-8 and TRBJ2-7, with a possible D match to TRBD1 (5 bases). The CDR3 length is 16 residues. In germline, CDR1 is SGHVS, CDR2 FQNEAQ. The V and J ends lost 3 bases and 2 bases respectively, with 17 bases between them. The CDR3 DNA is TGTGCCAGCAGCTTTTTCCAGGGTCGCCTAACCTACGAGCAGTACTTC. Translation: CASSFFQGRLTYEQYF.

The chain employs TRBV18 and TRBJ2-2; TRBD2 is a possible D gene (5 bases). The ends were cut back, 5 bases at V and 5 bases at J, with 9 bases in the middle. This CDR3 comprises 13 residues. Germline-derived CDR1 and CDR2 are KGHSH and LQKENI. The CDR3 nucleotides read TGTGCCAGCTCAGCTACGGGAACCGGGGAGCTGTTTTTT. Encoded protein: CASSATGTGELFF.

The chain joins TRBV6-5 to TRBJ1-6, with D possibly being TRBD1 (5 bases). The CDR3 totals 14 residues. V lost 6 bases and J 8 bases, leaving 14 bases between the germline ends. From germline, CDR1 is MNHEY and CDR2 SVGAGI. CDR3 bases: TGTGCCAGCAGGCCGGGAGGAGGGGATTCACCCCTCCACTTT. Residues: CASRPGGGDSPLHF.

V and J are TRBV9 and TRBJ1-1; D perhaps matches TRBD1 (5 bases). In germline, CDR1 is SGDLS, CDR2 YYNGEE. Trimming removed 2 bases at V and 4 bases at J, with 15 bases between. The CDR3 has 15 residues. The CDR3 spells CASSVGSGPITEAFF. The DNA for the CDR3 is TGTGCCAGCAGCGTCGGTTCGGGACCCATCACTGAAGCTTTCTTT.

The chain combines TRBV5-6 with TRBJ1-4; D unresolved. Trimming pared 2 bases from V and 11 bases from J, leaving 16 bases between. The CDR3 loop spans 14 amino acids. Looked up from germline, CDR1 is SGHDT and CDR2 is YYEEEE. This chain's CDR3 is CASSFAQRETKLFF. In nucleotides, the CDR3 is TGTGCCAGCAGCTTCGCACAGCGAGAGACGAAACTGTTTTTT.

The chain joins TRBV9 to TRBJ1-1; D might be TRBD1 (5 bases). The CDR3 runs 15 residues. CDR1 SGDLS and CDR2 YYNGEE come from the germline V gene. Trimming removed 2 bases at V and 1 base at J, with 12 bases between. The CDR3 sequence is CASSVLGGENTEAFF. CDR3 in DNA: TGTGCCAGCAGCGTCCTGGGGGGGGAGAACACTGAAGCTTTCTTT.

This chain joins TRBV10-1 and TRBJ2-3; possible D gene TRBD1, 7 bases. Trimming shortened V by 6 bases and J by 8 bases, and 18 bases separated the two germline ends. This CDR3 contains 14 residues. CDR1 is WNHNN, CDR2 SYGVQD, per germline (reference sequence). The CDR3 spells CASSKSPQGGTQYF. The CDR3 nucleotides are TGCGCCAGCAGCAAATCACCCCAGGGGGGTACGCAGTATTTT.

The rearrangement uses TRBV9 and TRBJ2-7, with D tentatively TRBD2 (5 bases). Trimming pared 0 bases from V and 6 bases from J, leaving 16 bases between. Per the germline V gene, CDR1 is SGDLS and CDR2 is YYNGEE. This CDR3 has 15 residues. The DNA for the CDR3 is TGTGCCAGCAGCGTAGGGATCGGGAAAGAGACCGAGCAGTACTTC. The encoded protein is CASSVGIGKETEQYF.

The chain links TRBV15 to TRBJ2-2; a possible D gene is TRBD1 (5 bases). The ends were cut back, 5 bases at V and 3 bases at J, with 10 bases in the middle. Germline V gives CDR1 LNHNV, CDR2 YYDKDF (reference sequence). This CDR3 comprises 14 residues. CDR3 amino acids: CATSRTGYTGELFF. The CDR3 DNA is TGTGCCACCAGCCGAACAGGCTACACCGGGGAGCTGTTTTTT.